This T cell receptor beta chain is drawn from a study of T cell responses to AZD1222 COVID-19 vaccine. The protocol was immunoSEQ multiplex PCR, while the TCRdb copy is restricted to in-frame clones and leaves out a portion. This table has 250,000 to 300,000 clones, 90% to 95% appearing once. Source: peripheral blood, taken 28 days after the second AZD1222 dose. This sequence was found in an adult who received the AZD1222 COVID-19 vaccine.

CDR3 in DNA: TGTGCCAGTAGTATACTCGAGACAGGGAGGATCTATGGCTACACCTTC. Encoded protein: CASSILETGRIYGYTF. This chain joins TRBV19 and TRBJ1-2, with 7 nucleotides matching TRBD1. V was pared by 2 bases and J by 4 bases, with 10 bases of the junction left unmatched. The germline CDR1 and CDR2 sequences are LNHDA and SQIVND (reference sequence). CDR3 size: 16 residues.